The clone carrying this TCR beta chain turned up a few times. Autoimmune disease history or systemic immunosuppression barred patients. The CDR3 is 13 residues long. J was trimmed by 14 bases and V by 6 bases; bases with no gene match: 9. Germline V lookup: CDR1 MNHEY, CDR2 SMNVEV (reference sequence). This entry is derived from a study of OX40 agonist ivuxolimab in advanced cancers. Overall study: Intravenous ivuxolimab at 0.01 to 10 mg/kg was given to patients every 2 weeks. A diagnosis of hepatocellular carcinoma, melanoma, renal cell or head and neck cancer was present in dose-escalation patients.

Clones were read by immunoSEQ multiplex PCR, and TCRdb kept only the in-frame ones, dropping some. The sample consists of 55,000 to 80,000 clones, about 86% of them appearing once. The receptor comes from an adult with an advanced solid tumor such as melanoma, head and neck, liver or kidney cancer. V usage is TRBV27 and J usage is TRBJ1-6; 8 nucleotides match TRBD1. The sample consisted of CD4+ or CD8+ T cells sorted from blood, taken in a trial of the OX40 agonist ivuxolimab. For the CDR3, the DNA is TGTGCCAGCAGGCTACAGGGGGGGAATACCCTCCACTTT. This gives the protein CASRLQGGNTLHF.